A single sample is the source of the 4 T cell receptor beta chains below, sequenced in a study of blood T cell repertoires in COVID-19. The repertoire was sequenced with immunoSEQ multiplex PCR; TCRdb's copy has only in-frame clones and lacks some. This table holds approximately 230,000 clones, around 88% found once. Source material: peripheral blood. The receptors here all came from a man at least 80 years old with acute or convalescent COVID-19.

The sample holds one count of this clone. The rearrangement uses TRBV25-1 and TRBJ2-3; 11 nucleotides line up with TRBD1. The CDR3 sequence is 17 residues long. CDR1 and CDR2 from the germline V gene are MGHDK and SYGVNS. Trimming at V came to 3 bases and at J to 5 bases, leaving 10 bases not matched to a gene. CDR3: CASSDGQGAKLGDTQYF. In nucleotides, the CDR3 is TGTGCCAGCAGTGACGGACAGGGGGCGAAACTAGGAGATACGCAGTATTTT.

The V gene is TRBV5-4, the J gene TRBJ2-7, with 8 bases identical to TRBD2. V was pared by 3 bases and J by 1 base, with 3 bases of the junction left unmatched. CDR1 and CDR2 (germline): SGHNT, YYREEE (reference sequence). CDR3 length equals 14 residues. The CDR3 nucleotides are TGTGCCAGCAGCTCCTTAGCGGGGTCCTACGAGCAGTACTTC. Protein: CASSSLAGSYEQYF.

V gene TRBV5-6 combines with J gene TRBJ1-2, with 7 positions matching TRBD1. With 0 bases clipped from V and 4 bases from J, the junction kept 6 bases outside the gene matches. This CDR3 is built from 15 residues. Germline V gene lookup returns CDR1 SGHDT and CDR2 YYEEEE. The CDR3 loop reads CASSLVDRSFYGYTF. The CDR3 nucleotides read TGTGCCAGCAGCTTGGTGGACAGGTCCTTCTATGGCTACACCTTC. Combining the CDR3 with reference TRBV5-6 and TRBJ1-2 gives the whole variable domain DAGVTQSPTHLIKTRGQQVTLRCSPKSGHDTVSWYQQALGQGPQFIFQYYEEEERQRGNFPDRFSGHQFPNYSSELNVNALLLGDSALYLCASSLVDRSFYGYTFGSGTRLTVV.

The chain uses TRBV6-6 and TRBJ1-5; weak D call: TRBD1 (6 bases). This CDR3 spans 15 amino acids. The V end lost 0 bases, the J end lost 0 bases, and 6 bases lay between the germline ends. Germline CDR1 MNHNY, CDR2 SVGAGI (reference sequence). CDR3 DNA sequence: TGTGCCAGCAGTTACTCGGACAGTAGCAATCAGCCCCAGCATTTT. Translation: CASSYSDSSNQPQHF.